Sequencing of this T cell receptor beta chain was carried out in a study of radiotherapy plus CTLA-4 blockade in lung cancer. The overall study: Across the patients, objective responses occurred in more than 15%, and disease control in 30% to 35%.

This CDR3 contains 14 residues. Trimming took 1 base from V and 3 from J, leaving 10 bases between them. The V gene's germline CDR1 is SGHNT and CDR2 YENEEA. On this clone itself: Its antigen is unknown.

Study observations and caveats: Among blood TCR repertoires after radiotherapy plus ipilimumab, tumor-derived clones expanded.

Clones were read by immunoSEQ multiplex PCR, and TCRdb kept only the in-frame ones, dropping some. The sample consists of 25,000 to 35,000 clones, 70% to 85% of them appearing once. People whose metastatic non-small-cell lung cancer was chemo-refractory got focal radiation along with CTLA-4 blockade by ipilimumab. The sequencing here drew on peripheral blood, taken from a patient treated with radiotherapy plus ipilimumab. This clonotype was sampled from a human donor with non-small cell lung cancer who had stable disease on radiotherapy plus ipilimumab. The chain combines TRBV11-3 with TRBJ2-7; D gene unclear. DNA for the CDR3: TGTGCCAGCAGCTTAGGGGTCAATAGCTACGAGCAGTACTTC. Amino acid sequence: CASSLGVNSYEQYF.